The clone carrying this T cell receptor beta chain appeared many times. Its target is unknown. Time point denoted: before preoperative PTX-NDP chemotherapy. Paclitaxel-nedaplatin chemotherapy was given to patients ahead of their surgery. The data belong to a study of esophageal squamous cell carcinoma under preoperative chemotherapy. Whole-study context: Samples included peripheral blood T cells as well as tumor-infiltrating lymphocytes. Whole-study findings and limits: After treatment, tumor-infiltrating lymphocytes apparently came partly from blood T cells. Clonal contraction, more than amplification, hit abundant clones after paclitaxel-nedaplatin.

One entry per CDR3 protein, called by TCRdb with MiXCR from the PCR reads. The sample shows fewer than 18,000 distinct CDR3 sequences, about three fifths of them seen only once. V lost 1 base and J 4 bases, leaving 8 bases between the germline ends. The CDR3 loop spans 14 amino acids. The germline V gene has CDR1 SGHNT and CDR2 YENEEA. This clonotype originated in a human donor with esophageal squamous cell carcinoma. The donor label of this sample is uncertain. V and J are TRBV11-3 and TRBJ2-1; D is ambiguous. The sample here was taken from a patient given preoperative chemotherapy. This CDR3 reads CASSLVNRYNEQFF. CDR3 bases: TGTGCCAGCAGCTTAGTGAACAGATACAATGAGCAGTTCTTC.